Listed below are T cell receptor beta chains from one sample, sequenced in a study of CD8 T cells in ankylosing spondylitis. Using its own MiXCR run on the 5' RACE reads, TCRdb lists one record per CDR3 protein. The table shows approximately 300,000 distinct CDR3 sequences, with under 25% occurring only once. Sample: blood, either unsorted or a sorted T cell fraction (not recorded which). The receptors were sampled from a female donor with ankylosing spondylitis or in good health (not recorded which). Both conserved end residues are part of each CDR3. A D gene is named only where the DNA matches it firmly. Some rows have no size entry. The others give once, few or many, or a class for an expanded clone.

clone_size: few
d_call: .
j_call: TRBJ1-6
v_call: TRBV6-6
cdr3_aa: CASSYSNNSPLHF
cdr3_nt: TGTGCCAGCAGTTACTCTAATAATTCACCCCTCCACTTT

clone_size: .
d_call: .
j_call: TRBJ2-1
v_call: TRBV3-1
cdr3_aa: CASSQDWQEQFF
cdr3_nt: TGTGCCAGCAGCCAAGATTGGCAAGAGCAGTTCTTC

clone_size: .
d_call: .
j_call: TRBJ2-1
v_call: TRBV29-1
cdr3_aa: CSVVPLGNEQFF
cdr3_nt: TGCAGCGTTGTGCCATTGGGGAATGAGCAGTTCTTC

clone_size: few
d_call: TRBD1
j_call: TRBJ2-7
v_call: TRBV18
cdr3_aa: CASSTRGSIYEQYF
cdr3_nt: TGTGCCAGCTCAACCAGGGGGTCGATCTACGAGCAGTACTTC

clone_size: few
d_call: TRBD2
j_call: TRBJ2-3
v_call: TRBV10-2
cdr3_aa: CASSGRREGHTQYF
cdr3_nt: TGCGCCAGCAGTGGTCGGCGGGAGGGCCATACGCAGTATTTT

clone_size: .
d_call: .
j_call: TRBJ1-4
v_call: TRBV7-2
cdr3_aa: CASSAQQGRVEKLFF
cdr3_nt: TGTGCCAGCAGCGCCCAACAGGGTCGGGTTGAAAAACTGTTTTTT

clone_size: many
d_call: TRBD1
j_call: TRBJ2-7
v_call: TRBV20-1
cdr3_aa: CSVLRPGPGQGRNEQYF
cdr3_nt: TGCAGTGTCCTCCGCCCAGGCCCGGGACAGGGTAGAAACGAGCAGTACTTC

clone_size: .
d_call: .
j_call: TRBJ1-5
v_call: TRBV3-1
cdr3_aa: CASSPDGNSNQPQHF
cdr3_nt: TGTGCCAGCAGCCCGGACGGGAATAGCAATCAGCCCCAGCATTTT

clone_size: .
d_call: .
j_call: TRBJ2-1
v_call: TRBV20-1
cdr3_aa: CSASTRPYNEQFF
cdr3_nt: TGCAGTGCTAGTACTCGCCCCTACAATGAGCAGTTCTTC

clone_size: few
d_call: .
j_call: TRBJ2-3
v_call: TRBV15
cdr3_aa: CATSRDRAPSTDTQYF
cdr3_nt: TGTGCCACCAGCAGAGATCGGGCACCTAGCACAGATACGCAGTATTTT

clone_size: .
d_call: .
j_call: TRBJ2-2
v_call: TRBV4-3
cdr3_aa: CASSPPGATGELFF
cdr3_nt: TGCGCCAGCAGCCCCCCAGGGGCCACCGGGGAGCTGTTTTTT

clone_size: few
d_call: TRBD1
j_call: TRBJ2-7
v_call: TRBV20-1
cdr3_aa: CSASSGTGRIEQYF
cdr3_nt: TGCAGTGCTAGCTCCGGGACAGGGCGGATCGAGCAGTACTTC

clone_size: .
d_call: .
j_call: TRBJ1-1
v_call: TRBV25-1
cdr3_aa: CASSEAGASAFF
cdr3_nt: TGTGCCAGCAGTGAGGCGGGGGCATCGGCTTTCTTT

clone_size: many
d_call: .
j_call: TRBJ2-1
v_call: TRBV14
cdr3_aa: CASSQVDTGYYNEQFF
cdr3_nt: TGTGCCAGCAGCCAAGTGGATACAGGGTACTACAATGAGCAGTTCTTC

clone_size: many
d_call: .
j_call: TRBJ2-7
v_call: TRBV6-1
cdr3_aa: CASSKGPPYEQYF
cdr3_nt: TGTGCCAGCAGTAAAGGCCCCCCCTACGAGCAGTACTTC

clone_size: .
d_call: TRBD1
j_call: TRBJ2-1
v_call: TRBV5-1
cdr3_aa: CASSFTGDRNNEQFF
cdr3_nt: TGCGCCAGCAGCTTCACTGGGGACAGAAACAATGAGCAGTTCTTC

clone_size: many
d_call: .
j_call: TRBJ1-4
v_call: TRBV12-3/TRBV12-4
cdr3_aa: CASSSVPEGAGKLFF
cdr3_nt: TGTGCCAGCAGTTCTGTCCCCGAAGGGGCAGGAAAACTGTTTTTT

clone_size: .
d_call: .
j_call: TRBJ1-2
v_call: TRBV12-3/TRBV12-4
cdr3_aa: CAQGMSGIDGYTF
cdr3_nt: TGTGCCCAAGGAATGAGTGGGATTGATGGCTACACCTTC

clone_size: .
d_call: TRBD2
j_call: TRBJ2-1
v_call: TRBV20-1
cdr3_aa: CSAYLPSGTNEQFF
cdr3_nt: TGCAGTGCCTATTTACCTAGCGGGACGAATGAGCAGTTCTTC

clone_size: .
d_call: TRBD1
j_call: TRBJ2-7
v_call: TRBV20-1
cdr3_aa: CSARDLGQVGYEQYF
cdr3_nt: TGCAGTGCTAGAGATCTAGGACAGGTCGGCTACGAGCAGTACTTC

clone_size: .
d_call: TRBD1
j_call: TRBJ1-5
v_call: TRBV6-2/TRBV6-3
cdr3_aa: CATRDSYNQPQHF
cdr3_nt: TGTGCCACCAGGGACAGCTACAATCAGCCCCAGCATTTT

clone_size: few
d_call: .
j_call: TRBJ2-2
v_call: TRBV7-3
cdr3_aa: CASSRPRGKGTGELFF
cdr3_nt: TGTGCCAGCAGCCGTCCCCGGGGGAAAGGTACCGGGGAGCTGTTTTTT

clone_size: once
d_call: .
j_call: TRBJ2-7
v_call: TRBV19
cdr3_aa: CASSSERGIYEQYF
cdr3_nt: TGTGCCAGTAGTAGTGAGAGGGGGATCTACGAGCAGTACTTC

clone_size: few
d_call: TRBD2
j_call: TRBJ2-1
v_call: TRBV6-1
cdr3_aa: CASSPRREVYNEQFF
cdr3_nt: TGTGCCAGCAGCCCGCGGCGGGAGGTTTACAATGAGCAGTTCTTC

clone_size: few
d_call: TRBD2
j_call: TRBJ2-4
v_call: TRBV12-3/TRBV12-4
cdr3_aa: CASSFGLAELLAKNIQYF
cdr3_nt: TGTGCCAGCAGTTTTGGTCTAGCGGAGCTGCTAGCCAAAAACATTCAGTACTTC

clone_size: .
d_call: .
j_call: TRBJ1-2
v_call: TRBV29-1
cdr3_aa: CSVEPANYGYTF
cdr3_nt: TGCAGCGTTGAACCAGCTAACTATGGCTACACCTTC

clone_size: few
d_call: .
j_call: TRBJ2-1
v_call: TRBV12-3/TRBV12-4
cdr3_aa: CASSRVLGNEQFF
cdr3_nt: TGTGCCAGCAGCCGAGTACTAGGGAATGAGCAGTTCTTC

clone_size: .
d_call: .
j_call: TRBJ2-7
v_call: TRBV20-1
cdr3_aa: CSARDGGRRYEQYF
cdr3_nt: TGCAGTGCTAGAGATGGAGGACGGCGCTACGAGCAGTACTTC

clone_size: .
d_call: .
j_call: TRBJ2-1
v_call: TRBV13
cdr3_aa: CASSLPTPVGYNEQFF
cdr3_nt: TGTGCCAGCAGCCTCCCGACCCCGGTGGGGTACAATGAGCAGTTCTTC

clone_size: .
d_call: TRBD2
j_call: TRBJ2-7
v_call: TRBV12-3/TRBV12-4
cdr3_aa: CASSQGLAGVDEQYF
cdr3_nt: TGTGCCAGCAGTCAGGGACTAGCGGGAGTTGACGAGCAGTACTTC

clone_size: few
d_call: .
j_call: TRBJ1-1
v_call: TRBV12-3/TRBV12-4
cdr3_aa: CASSRDVLMNTEAFF
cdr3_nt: TGTGCCAGCAGCCGCGATGTTCTAATGAACACTGAAGCTTTCTTT

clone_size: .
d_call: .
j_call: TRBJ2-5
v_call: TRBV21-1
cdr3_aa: CASSKARAETQYF
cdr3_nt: TGTGCCAGCAGCAAAGCGCGGGCAGAGACCCAGTACTTC

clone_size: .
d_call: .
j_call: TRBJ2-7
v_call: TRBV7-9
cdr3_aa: CASSFGGAYEQYF
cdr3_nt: TGTGCCAGCAGCTTTGGGGGAGCCTACGAGCAGTACTTC

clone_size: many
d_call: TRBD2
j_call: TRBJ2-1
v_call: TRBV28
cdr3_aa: CASSIKGLESYNEQFF
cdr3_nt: TGTGCCAGCAGTATCAAGGGACTAGAATCCTACAATGAGCAGTTCTTC

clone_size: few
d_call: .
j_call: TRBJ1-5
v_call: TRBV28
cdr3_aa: CASSVQVRGQPQHF
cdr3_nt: TGTGCCAGCAGCGTACAGGTACGGGGGCAGCCCCAGCATTTT

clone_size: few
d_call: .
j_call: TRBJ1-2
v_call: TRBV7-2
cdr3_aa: CASSLATEIYGYTF
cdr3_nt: TGTGCCAGCAGCTTAGCTACAGAAATCTATGGCTACACCTTC

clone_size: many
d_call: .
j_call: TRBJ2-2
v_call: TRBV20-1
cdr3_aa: CSARVTGNTGELFF
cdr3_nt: TGCAGTGCTAGGGTGACAGGGAACACCGGGGAGCTGTTTTTT

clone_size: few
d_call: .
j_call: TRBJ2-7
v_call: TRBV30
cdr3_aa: CAWRGMRRSSYEQYF
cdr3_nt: TGTGCCTGGAGGGGCATGAGAAGGAGCTCCTACGAGCAGTACTTC

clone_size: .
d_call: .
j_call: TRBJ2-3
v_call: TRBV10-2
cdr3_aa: CASARTDTQYF
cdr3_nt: TGCGCCAGCGCAAGAACAGATACGCAGTATTTT

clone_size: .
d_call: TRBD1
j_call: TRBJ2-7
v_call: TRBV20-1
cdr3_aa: CSANRDRGYEQYF
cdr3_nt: TGCAGTGCTAACCGGGACAGGGGCTACGAGCAGTACTTC

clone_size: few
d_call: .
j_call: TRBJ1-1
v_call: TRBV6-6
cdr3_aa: CASSYAPDEAFF
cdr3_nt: TGTGCCAGCAGTTACGCCCCGGACGAAGCTTTCTTT

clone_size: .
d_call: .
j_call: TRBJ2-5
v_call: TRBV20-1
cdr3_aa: CSAGRQPARETQYF
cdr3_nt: TGCAGTGCCGGGAGACAGCCAGCTCGAGAGACCCAGTACTTC

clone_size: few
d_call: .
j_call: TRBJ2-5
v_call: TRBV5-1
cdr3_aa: CASSLAGRGVSETQYF
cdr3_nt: TGCGCCAGCAGCTTGGCGGGCAGAGGGGTTTCAGAGACCCAGTACTTC

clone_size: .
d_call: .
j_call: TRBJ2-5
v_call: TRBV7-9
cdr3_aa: CASSHPGRETQYF
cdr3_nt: TGTGCCAGCAGCCACCCGGGGCGAGAGACCCAGTACTTC

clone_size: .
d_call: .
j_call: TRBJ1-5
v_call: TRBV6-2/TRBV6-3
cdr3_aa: CASGRSTVVNQPQHF
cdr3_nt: TGTGCCAGCGGGAGGTCGACAGTTGTTAATCAGCCCCAGCATTTT

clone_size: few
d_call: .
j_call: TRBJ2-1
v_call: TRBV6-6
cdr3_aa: CASSPRREQFF
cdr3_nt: TGTGCCAGCAGCCCACGACGTGAGCAGTTCTTC

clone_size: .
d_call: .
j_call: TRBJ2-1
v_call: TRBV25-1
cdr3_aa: CASSDPTPEGYNEQFF
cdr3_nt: TGTGCCAGCAGTGATCCGACCCCAGAAGGATACAATGAGCAGTTCTTC